This passage covers 27 T cell receptor beta chains from one sample sequenced in a study of blood T cell repertoires in COVID-19. Sequencing used immunoSEQ multiplex PCR; TCRdb keeps in-frame clones, though not all of them. Counted here are 100,000 or so clones, roughly 88% occurring once; the ten biggest clones make up 0.47%. Sequencing was performed on peripheral blood. These receptors originate from a man aged 60 to 75 with acute or convalescent COVID-19.

The chain links TRBV19 to TRBJ2-5; 8 bases match TRBD1. Germline CDR1 reads LNHDA; CDR2 reads SQIVND (reference sequence). CDR3 size: 13 residues. V dropped 7 bases and J dropped 5; count of bases not matched to a gene: 6. The CDR3 reads CASTRQGTETQYF. DNA of the CDR3: TGTGCCAGTACCCGACAGGGGACCGAGACCCAGTACTTC.

On this clone: Different DNA sequences within this sample yield the same CDR3. This chain connects TRBV11-2 to TRBJ2-7, with D perhaps TRBD1 (6 bases). The germline V gene encodes CDR1 SGHAT and CDR2 FQNNGV. CDR3 size: 15 residues. The V end lost 3 bases, the J end lost 4 bases, and 16 bases lay between the germline ends. CDR3 in amino acids: CASSLLGQGRYEQYF. CDR3 bases: TGTGCCAGCAGCTTGTTAGGGCAGGGGAGATACGAGCAGTACTTC.

For the CDR3, the DNA is TGTGCCAGCAGCTTAGGAGTTAGCTCCTACGAGCAGTACTTC. Its translation is CASSLGVSSYEQYF. The rearrangement links TRBV11-2 to TRBJ2-7; D not resolved. The CDR3 spans 14 residues. Germline V CDR1 and CDR2: SGHAT, FQNNGV. V lost 1 base, J lost 0 bases, and 7 bases lay in between.

This chain joins TRBV6-5 and TRBJ1-1, with unresolved D. Germline V gives CDR1 MNHEY, CDR2 SVGAGI. V lost 6 bases to trimming and J lost 12 bases, with 20 bases between them. The CDR3 length is 13 residues. The CDR3 bases are TGTGCCAGCAGAGGTGGAGGGCTCGGCGAAACTTTCTTT. It translates to CASRGGGLGETFF.

This sequence joins TRBV7-9 and TRBJ2-7; 7 bases match TRBD1. With 5 bases clipped from V and 1 base from J, the junction kept 8 bases outside the gene matches. This CDR3 has 15 amino acids. Germline-derived CDR1 and CDR2 are SEHNR and FQNEAQ (reference sequence). This CDR3 reads CASSIRRTGSYEQYF. For the CDR3, the DNA is TGTGCCAGCAGCATACGCCGGACAGGTTCCTACGAGCAGTACTTC. The full variable domain, rest sourced from reference TRBV7-9 and TRBJ2-7, is DTGVSQNPRHKITKRGQNVTFRCDPISEHNRLYWYRQTLGQGPEFLTYFQNEAQLEKSRLLSDRFSAERPKGSFSTLEIQRTEQGDSAMYLCASSIRRTGSYEQYFGPGTRLTVT.

This chain uses TRBV30 with TRBJ2-7; tentatively, D is TRBD2 (6 bases). This CDR3 comprises 13 residues. Germline-derived CDR1 and CDR2 are GTSNPN and SVGIG (reference sequence). With 0 bases removed from V and 1 base from J, the gap between germline ends came to 7 bases. The CDR3 loop is CAWSVGGSYEQYF. In DNA, the CDR3 is TGTGCCTGGAGTGTCGGGGGTTCCTACGAGCAGTACTTC.

The sample holds one count of this clone. The V gene is TRBV7-8, the J gene TRBJ2-2; maybe TRBD2 (6 bases). In germline, CDR1 is SGHVS, CDR2 FQNEAQ. The V gene lost 5 bases and the J gene lost 4 bases, with 11 bases spanning the gap. This CDR3 contains 14 residues. The CDR3 DNA sequence: TGTGCCAGCAGCAAGACGGGGGTCACCGGGGAGCTGTTTTTT. This codes for CASSKTGVTGELFF.

This clone appeared once. The rearrangement links TRBV5-1 to TRBJ2-2; no definite D call. The V gene lost 1 base and the J gene lost 5 bases, with 6 bases spanning the gap. CDR1 and CDR2 from the germline V gene are SGHRS and YFSETQ. The CDR3 is made up of 13 amino acids. CDR3 region: CASSLSTTGELFF. CDR3 nucleotides: TGCGCCAGCAGCTTGTCCACTACCGGGGAGCTGTTTTTT.

The chain is built from TRBV24-1 and TRBJ2-1, with 11 bases lining up with TRBD1. Germline V gives CDR1 KGHDR, CDR2 SFDVKD. The CDR3 runs 22 residues. V shed 1 base and J 0 bases; nucleotides not matched to a gene: 16. CDR3 sequence (DNA): TGTGCCACCAGTGATTTAGCCGGACCGGGACAGGGGGTCCCCAGCTCCTACAATGAGCAGTTCTTC. This encodes CATSDLAGPGQGVPSSYNEQFF.

The rearrangement links TRBV2 to TRBJ1-2; possibly TRBD1 for D (5 bases). Trimming cost V 6 bases and J 3 bases, with 14 bases left between them. Germline lookup yields CDR1 SNHLY and CDR2 FYNNEI. This CDR3 region has 14 residues. The CDR3 here is CASSNTGSYYGYTF. For the CDR3, the DNA is TGTGCCAGCAGCAATACAGGAAGTTACTATGGCTACACCTTC. Filled out from reference TRBV2 and TRBJ1-2, the complete variable domain reads EPEVTQTPSHQVTQMGQEVILRCVPISNHLYFYWYRQILGQKVEFLVSFYNNEISEKSEIFDDQFSVERPDGSNFTLKIRSTKLEDSAMYFCASSNTGSYYGYTFGSGTRLTVV.

This clone was seen more than once but under ten times. The chain uses TRBV6-6 and TRBJ1-3, with a possible D match to TRBD1 (6 bases). Per germline, CDR1 MNHNY and CDR2 SVGAGI (reference sequence). V lost 6 bases and J 0 bases, leaving 15 bases between the germline ends. This CDR3 has 16 amino acids. The CDR3, as DNA: TGTGCCAGCAGCCGCCCCGGACAGTCCTCTGGAAACACCATATATTTT. Protein: CASSRPGQSSGNTIYF.

The chain combines TRBV19 with TRBJ2-1; 13 positions match TRBD2. Trimming cost V 4 bases and J 4 bases; bases outside gene matches: 13. In germline, CDR1 is LNHDA, CDR2 SQIVND (reference sequence). The CDR3 is made up of 19 amino acids. The DNA for the CDR3 is TGTGCCAGTAGTAGAAAAGGACTAGCGGGAGACGAATATTACAATGAGCAGTTCTTC. Amino acids: CASSRKGLAGDEYYNEQFF.

The gene calls are TRBV7-8 and TRBJ2-3; D gene uncertain. Germline lookup yields CDR1 SGHVS and CDR2 FQNEAQ. The CDR3 extends over 13 amino acids. V was shortened by 5 bases and J by 2 bases, with 8 bases between the two germline ends. CDR3 protein: CASSADNTDTQYF. CDR3 sequence (DNA): TGTGCCAGCAGCGCTGACAACACAGATACGCAGTATTTT.

The chain has TRBV7-9 and TRBJ2-5; possibly TRBD2 for D (5 bases). Germline-derived CDR1 and CDR2 are SEHNR and FQNEAQ (reference sequence). The CDR3 totals 14 residues. Deletions cut 7 bases from V and 6 bases from J, with 18 bases between. The DNA of the CDR3 is TGTGCCAGCAACACCGGACTGCCCGAGAAGACCCAGTACTTC. It yields the protein CASNTGLPEKTQYF.

The rearrangement uses TRBV24-1 and TRBJ1-1; a possible D gene is TRBD1 (6 bases). The CDR3 totals 13 residues. The V gene lost 4 bases and the J gene lost 5 bases, with 10 bases spanning the gap. The germline V gene has CDR1 KGHDR and CDR2 SFDVKD. The CDR3 DNA is TGTGCCACCAGTGACCCAGGGGTAACTGAAGCTTTCTTT. It yields the protein CATSDPGVTEAFF.

The gene calls are TRBV6-2 or TRBV6-3 and TRBJ2-7; D may be TRBD2 (5 bases). Germline V gene data show CDR1 as MNHEY and CDR2 as SVGEGT. This CDR3 spans 16 amino acids. V was shortened by 3 bases and J by 3 bases, with 18 bases between the two germline ends. The CDR3 reads CASSYLVGGRDYEQYF. The CDR3 DNA reads as TGTGCCAGCAGTTATCTCGTGGGCGGGCGAGACTACGAGCAGTACTTC.

This chain uses TRBV7-9 with TRBJ1-1; D ambiguous. This CDR3 is 14 amino acids long. Germline CDR1 SEHNR, CDR2 FQNEAQ (reference sequence). The V and J ends lost 5 bases and 1 base respectively, with 11 bases between them. CDR3 loop: CASSQTRRNTEAFF. CDR3 DNA sequence: TGTGCCAGCAGCCAAACACGGAGGAACACTGAAGCTTTCTTT.

This sequence joins TRBV19 and TRBJ1-1; D call uncertain. Trimming pared 3 bases from V and 1 base from J, leaving 6 bases between. Germline CDR1 and CDR2: LNHDA and SQIVND (reference sequence). The CDR3 consists of 13 residues. CDR3 amino acids: CASSMTQNTEAFF. The CDR3, as DNA: TGTGCCAGTAGTATGACACAGAACACTGAAGCTTTCTTT. The complete variable domain, with remaining parts taken from reference TRBV19 and TRBJ1-1, reads DGGITQSPKYLFRKEGQNVTLSCEQNLNHDAMYWYRQDPGQGLRLIYYSQIVNDFQKGDIAEGYSVSREKKESFPLTVTSAQKNPTAFYLCASSMTQNTEAFFGQGTRLTVV.

The V call is TRBV18, the J call TRBJ2-7; 8 bases fit TRBD1. The CDR3 runs to 13 residues. The germline CDR1 and CDR2 sequences are KGHSH and LQKENI. V lost 6 bases, J lost 9 bases, and 10 bases stayed unmatched. The CDR3 spells CASSDRGRYGQYF. In DNA, the CDR3 is TGTGCCAGCTCTGACAGGGGACGGTATGGGCAGTACTTC.

J is TRBJ2-1 and V is TRBV3-1 (or the pseudogene TRBV3-2), with TRBD2 matching over 10 bases. CDR1 is LGHDT and CDR2 is YNNKEL in the germline V gene (reference sequence). V dropped 4 bases and J dropped 8; count of bases not matched to a gene: 8. The CDR3 runs 15 residues. CDR3 amino acids: CASSRTGTSVDEQFF. In nucleotides, the CDR3 is TGTGCCAGCAGCCGAACCGGGACTAGCGTTGATGAGCAGTTCTTC.

This chain connects TRBV7-9 to TRBJ1-3; 7 bases are shared with TRBD1. The V gene end was trimmed by 5 bases and the J gene end by 1 base; junction bases not matched to a gene: 2. Looked up from germline, CDR1 is SEHNR and CDR2 is FQNEAQ (reference sequence). The CDR3 runs to 14 residues. CDR3 coding DNA: TGTGCCAGCAGCGCAGGGGGGTCTGGAAACACCATATATTTT. It translates to CASSAGGSGNTIYF.

The chain employs TRBV11-2 and TRBJ1-2, with 9 bases matching TRBD1. CDR3 size: 15 residues. Germline V gives CDR1 SGHAT, CDR2 FQNNGV. V dropped 1 base and J dropped 6; count of bases not matched to a gene: 6. The CDR3 nucleotides read TGTGCCAGCAGCTTAGCGGTACAGGGGGCGAATGGCTACACCTTC. It translates to CASSLAVQGANGYTF.

Here the CDR3 DNA reads TGTGCCAGCAGTTCCCCGGGACTAGCGCGCCCCTACGAGCAGTACTTC. Protein sequence: CASSSPGLARPYEQYF. V and J are TRBV6-2 or TRBV6-3 and TRBJ2-7; 10 bases are a match to TRBD2. Germline V lookup: CDR1 MNHEY, CDR2 SVGEGT. The CDR3 sequence is 16 residues long. V dropped 4 bases and J dropped 2; count of bases not matched to a gene: 8.

As DNA, the CDR3 is TGCAGCGCTAGAACGCCTGGGGACAGATCCTACGAGCAGTACTTC. Protein: CSARTPGDRSYEQYF. The gene calls are TRBV29-1 and TRBJ2-7; 7 bases are a match to TRBD1. The CDR3 has 15 amino acids. The trim removed 7 bases at V and 1 base at J, leaving 13 bases unmatched. Germline V CDR1 and CDR2: SQVTM, ANQGSEA.

The J gene is TRBJ2-1, the V gene TRBV19; D gene uncertain. The V and J ends lost 4 bases and 4 bases respectively, with 8 bases between them. CDR1 and CDR2 (germline): LNHDA, SQIVND (reference sequence). This CDR3 has 13 residues. DNA for the CDR3: TGTGCCAGTAGTAAGCCTACTTACAATGAGCAGTTCTTC. It translates to CASSKPTYNEQFF.

The genes are TRBV5-6 and TRBJ1-5; D may be TRBD1 (5 bases). Germline CDR1 is SGHDT and CDR2 is YYEEEE. The CDR3 runs to 17 residues. V lost 3 bases, J lost 2 bases, and 18 bases lay in between. This CDR3 reads CASSSVGTGERNQPQHF. Written as DNA, the CDR3 is TGTGCCAGCAGCTCTGTTGGGACTGGGGAGCGCAATCAGCCCCAGCATTTT.

The chain uses TRBV27 and TRBJ2-2, with 7 bases identical to TRBD1. The CDR3 loop spans 13 amino acids. V dropped 8 bases and J dropped 4; count of bases not matched to a gene: 4. CDR1 and CDR2 (germline): MNHEY, SMNVEV (reference sequence). CDR3 DNA: TGTGCCAGCCGGGCAGGGGGCACCGGGGAGCTGTTTTTT. This codes for CASRAGGTGELFF.